This TCR beta chain was recorded in a study of blood T cell repertoires in COVID-19. Study summary: PBMCs, B-cell-depleted T cells, or T cells provided the cDNA or gDNA that made up the material.

The CDR3 extends over 17 amino acids. Germline CDR1 reads SGHRS; CDR2 reads YFSETQ. As regards this clone: A read error may produce the germline difference seen at one junction end.

Per the authors' pipeline: Amplification of reference gene primers provided the estimated nucleated cell counts. Sequencing used immunoSEQ multiplex PCR; TCRdb keeps in-frame clones, though not all of them. V and J calls plus clone size are reproduced from that table; the DNA served to infer D and trimming. The table has more than 85,000 clones, approximately 81% seen once. This receptor was identified in a man aged 60 to 75 with acute or convalescent COVID-19. Sequences were obtained from peripheral blood. This chain joins TRBV5-1 and TRBJ2-2; the match to TRBD2 covers 7 bases. This CDR3 is CASSLGGGSTTSSRLVF. Here the CDR3 DNA reads TGCGCCAGCAGCTTGGGGGGAGGGAGCACCACAAGCAGCAGGCTGGTCTTT.